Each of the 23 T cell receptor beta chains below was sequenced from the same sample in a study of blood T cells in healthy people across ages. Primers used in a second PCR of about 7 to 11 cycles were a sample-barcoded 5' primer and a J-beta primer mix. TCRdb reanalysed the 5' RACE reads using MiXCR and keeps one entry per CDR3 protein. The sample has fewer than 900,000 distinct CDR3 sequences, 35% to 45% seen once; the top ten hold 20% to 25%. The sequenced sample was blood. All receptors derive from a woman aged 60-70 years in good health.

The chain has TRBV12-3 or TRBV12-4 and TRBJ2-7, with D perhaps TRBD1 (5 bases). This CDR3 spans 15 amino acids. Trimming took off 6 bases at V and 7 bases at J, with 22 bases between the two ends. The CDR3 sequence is CASSNTGTEYNEQYF. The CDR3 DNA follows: TGTGCCAGCAGCAATACAGGAACGGAATACAATGAGCAGTACTTC.

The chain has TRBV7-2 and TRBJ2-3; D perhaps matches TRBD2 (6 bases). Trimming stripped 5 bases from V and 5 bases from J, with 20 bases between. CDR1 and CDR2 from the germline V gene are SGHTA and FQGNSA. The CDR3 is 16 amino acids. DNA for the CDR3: TGTGCCAGCAGCCCGCGGGGCGCGGGCGGGTTAGATACGCAGTATTTT. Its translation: CASSPRGAGGLDTQYF.

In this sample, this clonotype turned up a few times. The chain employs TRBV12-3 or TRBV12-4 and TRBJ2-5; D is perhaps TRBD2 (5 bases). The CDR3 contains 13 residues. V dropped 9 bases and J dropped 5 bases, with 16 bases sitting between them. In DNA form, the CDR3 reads TGTGCCAGTAAGAACGGGGAAGTGGAGACCCAGTACTTC. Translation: CASKNGEVETQYF.

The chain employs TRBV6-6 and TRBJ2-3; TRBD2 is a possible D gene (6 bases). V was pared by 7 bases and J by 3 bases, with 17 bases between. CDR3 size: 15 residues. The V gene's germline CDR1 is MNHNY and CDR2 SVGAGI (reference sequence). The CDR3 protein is CASNWGRESTDTQYF. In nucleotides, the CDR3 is TGTGCCAGCAATTGGGGACGGGAGTCGACAGATACGCAGTATTTT.

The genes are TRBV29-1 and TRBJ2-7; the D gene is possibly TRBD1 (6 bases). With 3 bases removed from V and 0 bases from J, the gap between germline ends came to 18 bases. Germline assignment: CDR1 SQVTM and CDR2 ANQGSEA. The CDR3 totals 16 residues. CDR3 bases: TGCAGCGTTGAGGGGCCGGGGCAGGGGTCCTCCTACGAGCAGTACTTC. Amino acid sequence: CSVEGPGQGSSYEQYF.

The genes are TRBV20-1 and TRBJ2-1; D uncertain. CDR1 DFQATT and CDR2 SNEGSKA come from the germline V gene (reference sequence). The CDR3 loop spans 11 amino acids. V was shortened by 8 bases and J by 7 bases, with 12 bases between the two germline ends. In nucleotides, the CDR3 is TGCAGTACATTCGTGTGGAATGAGCAGTTCTTC. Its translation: CSTFVWNEQFF.

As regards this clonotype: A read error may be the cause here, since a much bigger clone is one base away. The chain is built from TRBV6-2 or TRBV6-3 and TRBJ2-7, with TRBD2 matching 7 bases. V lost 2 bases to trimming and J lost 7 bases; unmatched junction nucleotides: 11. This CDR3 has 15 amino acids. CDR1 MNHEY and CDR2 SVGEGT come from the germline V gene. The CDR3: CASSYDSGKGNEQYF. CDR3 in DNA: TGTGCCAGCAGTTACGACAGCGGGAAGGGCAATGAGCAGTACTTC.

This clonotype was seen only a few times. CDR3 coding DNA: TGTGCCAGCAGCCCCGGGACAGCTCAAAATGAGCAGTTCTTC. Translated: CASSPGTAQNEQFF. The chain recombines TRBV7-3 with TRBJ2-1; TRBD1 matches 7 bases. The CDR3 runs 14 residues. Germline lookup yields CDR1 SGHTA and CDR2 FQGTGA. V gave up 5 bases and J gave up 7 bases; unmatched junction bases: 8.

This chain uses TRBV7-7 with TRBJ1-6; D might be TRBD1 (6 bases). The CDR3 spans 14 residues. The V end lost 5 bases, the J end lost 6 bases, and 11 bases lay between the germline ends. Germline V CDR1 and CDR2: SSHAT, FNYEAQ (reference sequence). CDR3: CASSPRTVNSPLHF. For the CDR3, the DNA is TGTGCCAGCAGCCCCAGGACAGTTAATTCACCCCTCCACTTT.

The CDR3 DNA is TGTGCCAGCCGGGCGGCCCGCGACACTGAAGCTTTCTTT. This translates into CASRAARDTEAFF. This chain links TRBV6-4 with TRBJ1-1; D not resolved. V lost 8 bases to trimming and J lost 3 bases, with 13 bases between them. The CDR3 covers 13 residues. The germline gives CDR1 MRHNA, CDR2 SNTAGT.

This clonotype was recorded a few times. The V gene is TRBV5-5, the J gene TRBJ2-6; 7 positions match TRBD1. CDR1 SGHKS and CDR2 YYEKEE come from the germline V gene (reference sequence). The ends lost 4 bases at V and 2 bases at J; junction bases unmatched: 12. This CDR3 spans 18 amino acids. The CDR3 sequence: CASSATGQQVTGANVLTF. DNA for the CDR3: TGTGCCAGCAGCGCGACAGGGCAGCAAGTCACTGGGGCCAACGTCCTGACTTTC.

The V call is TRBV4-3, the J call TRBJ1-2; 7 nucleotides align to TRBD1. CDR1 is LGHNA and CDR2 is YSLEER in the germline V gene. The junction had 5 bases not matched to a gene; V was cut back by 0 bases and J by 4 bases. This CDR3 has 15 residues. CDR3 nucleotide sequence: TGCGCCAGCAGCCAAGACGAGGGGGCAGGCTATGGCTACACCTTC. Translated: CASSQDEGAGYGYTF.

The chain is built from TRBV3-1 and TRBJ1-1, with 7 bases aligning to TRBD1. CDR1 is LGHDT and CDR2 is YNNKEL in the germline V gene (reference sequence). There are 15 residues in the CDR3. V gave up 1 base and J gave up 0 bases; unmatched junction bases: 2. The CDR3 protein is CASSQGGQMNTEAFF. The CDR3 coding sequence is TGTGCCAGCAGCCAAGGGGGACAGATGAACACTGAAGCTTTCTTT.

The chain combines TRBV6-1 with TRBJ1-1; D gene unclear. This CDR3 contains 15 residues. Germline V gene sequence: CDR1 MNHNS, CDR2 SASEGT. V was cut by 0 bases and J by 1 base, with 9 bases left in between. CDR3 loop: CASSEAYSENTEAFF. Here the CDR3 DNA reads TGTGCCAGCAGTGAAGCGTATTCGGAGAACACTGAAGCTTTCTTT.

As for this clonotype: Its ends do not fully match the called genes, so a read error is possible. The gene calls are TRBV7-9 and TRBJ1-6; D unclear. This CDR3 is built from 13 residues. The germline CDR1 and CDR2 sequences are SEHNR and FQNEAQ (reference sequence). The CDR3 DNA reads TGTGCCAGCGGGTGGGGATATAATTCACCCCCCCACTTT. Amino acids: CASGWGYNSPPHF.

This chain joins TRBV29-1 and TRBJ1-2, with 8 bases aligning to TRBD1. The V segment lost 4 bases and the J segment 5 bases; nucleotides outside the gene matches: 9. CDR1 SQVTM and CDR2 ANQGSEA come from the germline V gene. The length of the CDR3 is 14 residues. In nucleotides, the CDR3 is TGCAGCGTTGCCCGAGGGGACAGGTCGTATGGCTACACCTTC. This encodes CSVARGDRSYGYTF.

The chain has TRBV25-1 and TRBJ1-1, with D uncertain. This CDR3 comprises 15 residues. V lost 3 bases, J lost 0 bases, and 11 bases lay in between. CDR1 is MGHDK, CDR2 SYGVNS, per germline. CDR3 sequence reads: CASSESWRMNTEAFF. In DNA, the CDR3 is TGTGCCAGCAGTGAGTCATGGAGAATGAACACTGAAGCTTTCTTT. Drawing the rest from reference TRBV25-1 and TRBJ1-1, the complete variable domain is EADIYQTPRYLVIGTGKKITLECSQTMGHDKMYWYQQDPGMELHLIHYSYGVNSTEKGDLSSESTVSRIRTEHFPLTLESARPSHTSQYLCASSESWRMNTEAFFGQGTRLTVV.

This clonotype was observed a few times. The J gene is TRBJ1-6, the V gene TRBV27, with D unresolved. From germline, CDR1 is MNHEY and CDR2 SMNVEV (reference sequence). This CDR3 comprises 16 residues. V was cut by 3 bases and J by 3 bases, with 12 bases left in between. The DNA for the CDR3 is TGTGCCAGCAGTTTTGTAGGGATTCACTATAATTCACCCCTCCACTTT. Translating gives CASSFVGIHYNSPLHF.

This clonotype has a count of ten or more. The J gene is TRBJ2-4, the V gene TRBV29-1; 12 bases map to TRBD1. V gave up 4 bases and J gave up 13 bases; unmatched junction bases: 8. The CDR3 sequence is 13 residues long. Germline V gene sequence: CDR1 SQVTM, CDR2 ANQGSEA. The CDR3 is CSVAPGQGAVQYF. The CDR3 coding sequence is TGCAGCGTTGCTCCGGGACAGGGGGCGGTGCAGTACTTC.

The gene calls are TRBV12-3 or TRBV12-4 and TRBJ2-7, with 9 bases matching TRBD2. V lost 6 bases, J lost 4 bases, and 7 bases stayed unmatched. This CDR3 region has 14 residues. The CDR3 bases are TGTGCCAGCAGAGCGTCTAGCGGGGCATACGAGCAGTACTTC. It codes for CASRASSGAYEQYF.

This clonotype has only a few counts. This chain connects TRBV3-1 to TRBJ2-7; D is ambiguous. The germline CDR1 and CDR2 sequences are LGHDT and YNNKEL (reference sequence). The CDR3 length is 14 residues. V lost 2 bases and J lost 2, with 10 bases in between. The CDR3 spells CASSQSSTAYEQYF. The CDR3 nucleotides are TGTGCCAGCAGCCAAAGCTCCACGGCCTACGAGCAGTACTTC.

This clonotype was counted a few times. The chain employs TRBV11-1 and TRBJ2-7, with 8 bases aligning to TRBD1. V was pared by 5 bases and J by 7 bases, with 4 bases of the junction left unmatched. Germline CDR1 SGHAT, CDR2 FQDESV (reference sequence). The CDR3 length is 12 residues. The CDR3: CASSRQGWEQYF. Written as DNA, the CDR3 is TGTGCCAGCAGCCGACAGGGGTGGGAGCAGTACTTC.

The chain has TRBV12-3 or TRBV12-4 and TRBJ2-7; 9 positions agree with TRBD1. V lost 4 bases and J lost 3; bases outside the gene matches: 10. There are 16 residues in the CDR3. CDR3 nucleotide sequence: TGTGCCAGCAGTTGGGGGTACAGGGGGCCCTACTACGAGCAGTACTTC. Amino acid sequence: CASSWGYRGPYYEQYF.